The 20 T cell receptor beta chains below were found in one sample sequenced in a study of blood T cell repertoires in COVID-19. Libraries were prepared by immunoSEQ multiplex PCR; TCRdb keeps only in-frame clonotypes and omits some of them. The table shows 250,000 to 350,000 clones, with around 88% occurring only once. Input material: peripheral blood. The source of these receptors is a man younger than 45 with acute or convalescent COVID-19.

This rearrangement joins TRBV4-1 to TRBJ1-6; D remains unclear. The CDR3 is made up of 16 amino acids. Germline V lookup: CDR1 MGHRA, CDR2 YSYEKL. V lost 1 base, J lost 0 bases, and 7 bases lay in between. DNA for the CDR3: TGCGCCAGCAGCCAAGGAGAGAGCTCCTATAATTCACCCCTCCACTTT. As protein: CASSQGESSYNSPLHF.

This chain uses TRBV7-3 with TRBJ2-1, with TRBD2 as a possible D gene (6 bases). The CDR3 is made up of 14 amino acids. Deletions cut 1 base from V and 7 bases from J, with 11 bases between. In germline, CDR1 is SGHTA, CDR2 FQGTGA. The CDR3 coding sequence is TGTGCCAGCAGCTTAAACGGACTAAAGAATGAGCAGTTCTTC. Protein product: CASSLNGLKNEQFF.

This chain connects TRBV5-1 to TRBJ2-2; 10 positions agree with TRBD2. Per germline, CDR1 SGHRS and CDR2 YFSETQ. CDR3 length equals 16 residues. With V trimmed by 3 bases and J by 3 bases, 5 bases remained unmatched. The CDR3 sequence: CASSSSGGRDTGELFF. Here the CDR3 DNA reads TGCGCCAGCAGCTCTAGCGGGGGCCGCGACACCGGGGAGCTGTTTTTT.

The chain carries TRBV18 and TRBJ2-1; the D is unclear. V was trimmed by 1 base and J by 10 bases, leaving 5 bases between them. The CDR3 totals 11 residues. CDR1 and CDR2 from the germline V gene are KGHSH and LQKENI. DNA for the CDR3: TGTGCCAGCTCACCACGAGAAGAGCAGTTCTTC. This sequence encodes CASSPREEQFF.

The J gene is TRBJ2-3, the V gene TRBV5-1; TRBD1 agrees at 8 bases. Germline V lookup: CDR1 SGHRS, CDR2 YFSETQ. The V gene end was trimmed by 5 bases and the J gene end by 0 bases; junction bases not matched to a gene: 5. The CDR3 covers 15 residues. The CDR3 sequence is CASSRQGASTDTQYF. The DNA for the CDR3 is TGCGCCAGCAGTCGGCAGGGGGCTAGCACAGATACGCAGTATTTT. Supplemented by reference TRBV5-1 and TRBJ2-3, the full variable domain reads KAGVTQTPRYLIKTRGQQVTLSCSPISGHRSVSWYQQTPGQGLQFLFEYFSETQRNKGNFPGRFSGRQFSNSRSEMNVSTLELGDSALYLCASSRQGASTDTQYFGPGTRLTVL.

V usage is TRBV7-2 and J usage is TRBJ2-3; 11 positions match TRBD1. Losses at the gene ends were 3 bases for V and 8 bases for J; bases not matched to a gene: 10. Germline CDR1 reads SGHTA; CDR2 reads FQGNSA. CDR3 size: 16 residues. The CDR3 sequence is CASSFQGQGGPITQYF. The CDR3 region has the DNA TGTGCCAGCAGCTTCCAGGGACAGGGGGGACCAATTACGCAGTATTTT.

V gene TRBV30 combines with J gene TRBJ2-5; 7 bases line up with TRBD2. J lost 5 bases, V lost 0 bases, and 9 bases had no gene match. Germline V gene data show CDR1 as GTSNPN and CDR2 as SVGIG (reference sequence). The CDR3 has 15 residues. CDR3 residues: CAWSVLAGAVETQYF. As DNA, the CDR3 is TGTGCCTGGAGTGTATTGGCGGGAGCGGTTGAGACCCAGTACTTC.

V usage is TRBV3-1 (or the pseudogene TRBV3-2) and J usage is TRBJ1-5, with a weak D call TRBD1 (5 bases). Germline V gene lookup returns CDR1 LGHDT and CDR2 YNNKEL (reference sequence). Trimming took 1 base from V and 2 from J, leaving 9 bases between them. The CDR3 is 15 residues long. The CDR3 protein is CASSQGQGGNQPQHF. For the CDR3, the DNA is TGTGCCAGCAGCCAAGGCCAGGGCGGCAATCAGCCCCAGCATTTT.

The V and J genes are TRBV7-9 and TRBJ1-6; 7 bases line up with TRBD1. V was pared by 7 bases and J by 7 bases, with 10 bases of the junction left unmatched. In germline, CDR1 is SEHNR, CDR2 FQNEAQ (reference sequence). The CDR3 is 15 amino acids. CDR3 in DNA: TGTGCCAGCACCGGCGACAGGGTAGTGAATTCACCCCTCCACTTT. Protein product: CASTGDRVVNSPLHF.

V usage is TRBV25-1 and J usage is TRBJ1-6, with a weak D call TRBD1 (5 bases). The CDR3 is 15 amino acids. V gave up 5 bases and J gave up 7 bases, with 15 bases separating them. Germline CDR1 and CDR2: MGHDK and SYGVNS. This CDR3 reads CASSRAGRTNSPLHF. CDR3 nucleotides: TGTGCCAGCAGTAGAGCGGGACGGACCAATTCACCCCTCCACTTT.

Here the CDR3 DNA reads TGTGCCAGCAGCCCAGGGGTTTCGGACACCGGGGAGCTGTTTTTT. Its translation is CASSPGVSDTGELFF. This sequence joins TRBV7-8 and TRBJ2-2; tentatively, D is TRBD1 (6 bases). From germline, CDR1 is SGHVS and CDR2 FQNEAQ. The V and J ends lost 5 bases and 3 bases respectively, with 13 bases between them. The CDR3 loop spans 15 amino acids.

V usage is TRBV4-1 and J usage is TRBJ1-6; 11 positions match TRBD1. CDR1 is MGHRA and CDR2 is YSYEKL in the germline V gene. The CDR3 has 15 residues. J was trimmed by 10 bases and V by 4 bases; bases with no gene match: 6. CDR3 residues: CASSRDGTGGSPLHF. CDR3 DNA: TGCGCCAGCAGCCGGGACGGGACAGGGGGATCACCCCTCCACTTT.

V gene TRBV28 combines with J gene TRBJ2-1, with a tentative D call TRBD2 (5 bases). Trimming shortened V by 6 bases and J by 0 bases, and 9 bases separated the two germline ends. The CDR3 consists of 14 residues. Germline V gene lookup returns CDR1 MDHEN and CDR2 SYDVKM. CDR3 sequence: CASSPGSSYNEQFF. DNA for the CDR3: TGTGCCAGCAGCCCGGGGAGCTCCTACAATGAGCAGTTCTTC. Full variable domain (missing parts from reference TRBV28 and TRBJ2-1): DVKVTQSSRYLVKRTGEKVFLECVQDMDHENMFWYRQDPGLGLRLIYFSYDVKMKEKGDIPEGYSVSREKKERFSLILESASTNQTSMYLCASSPGSSYNEQFFGPGTRLTVL.

This sequence joins TRBV14 and TRBJ2-1; D remains ambiguous. Germline V CDR1 and CDR2: SGHDN, FVKESK. The CDR3 loop spans 16 amino acids. V lost 4 bases and J 5 bases, leaving 18 bases between the germline ends. The CDR3 nucleotides read TGTGCCAGCAGCCTCCTGGGTGGGCCTAAAGACAATGAGCAGTTCTTC. It encodes CASSLLGGPKDNEQFF.

V usage is TRBV10-1 and J usage is TRBJ2-2; D is unresolved. V lost 0 bases to trimming and J lost 1 base, with 6 bases between them. This CDR3 contains 15 residues. The germline gives CDR1 WNHNN, CDR2 SYGVQD (reference sequence). CDR3 amino acids: CASSESTLNTGELFF. The CDR3 nucleotides read TGCGCCAGCAGTGAGTCGACATTGAACACCGGGGAGCTGTTTTTT.

This rearrangement joins TRBV5-1 to TRBJ2-1; 7 positions match TRBD1. Trimming removed 0 bases from V and 6 bases from J; junction bases left unmatched: 9. Per the germline V gene, CDR1 is SGHRS and CDR2 is YFSETQ. The CDR3 runs 16 residues. In DNA form, the CDR3 reads TGCGCCAGCAGCTTGGGGGCAGGGGGTACGCGCAATGAGCAGTTCTTC. Translating it yields CASSLGAGGTRNEQFF.

Concerning this clone: At one of its ends the junction is not consistent with the germline gene, which may arise from a read error. The chain uses TRBV11-2 and TRBJ1-1; D might be TRBD1 (5 bases). CDR1 SGHAT and CDR2 FQNNGV come from the germline V gene. The CDR3 consists of 14 residues. The CDR3 nucleotides are TGTGCCAGCAGCTTACCACCAGGGTTCACTGGAGCTTTCTTT. Amino acids: CASSLPPGFTGAFF.

The gene calls are TRBV5-6 and TRBJ2-1; D possibly corresponds to TRBD2 (5 bases). Per the germline V gene, CDR1 is SGHDT and CDR2 is YYEEEE. The CDR3 is made up of 12 amino acids. The V end lost 4 bases, the J end lost 10 bases, and 12 bases lay between the germline ends. CDR3 residues: CASSGYSAEQFF. The CDR3 coding sequence is TGTGCCAGCAGCGGATATAGCGCGGAGCAGTTCTTC.

The chain recombines TRBV15 with TRBJ2-3, with 7 bases aligning to TRBD2. Germline assignment: CDR1 LNHNV and CDR2 YYDKDF (reference sequence). V lost 0 bases, J lost 6 bases, and 6 bases stayed unmatched. CDR3 length equals 15 residues. CDR3 sequence: CATSRDPTSVDTQYF. The CDR3 DNA reads TGTGCCACCAGCAGAGATCCAACTAGCGTGGATACGCAGTATTTT.

This chain connects TRBV9 to TRBJ2-1; 7 bases align to TRBD2. Trimming removed 0 bases from V and 5 bases from J; junction bases left unmatched: 8. The germline V gene has CDR1 SGDLS and CDR2 YYNGEE. The CDR3 totals 16 residues. The DNA of the CDR3 is TGTGCCAGCAGCGTAGCCGGGGGGATTATTGACAATGAGCAGTTCTTC. Translating it yields CASSVAGGIIDNEQFF.